This paragraph reports one TCR beta chain. This clone's antigen is unknown. Base qualities are not provided; no much larger clone lies one nucleotide away. The identical CDR3 is also encoded by other nucleotide sequences in the sample. The sample belongs to a study of shared clonotypes between healthy human individuals (TCRdb year 2020). In the study overall: A few men and a couple of women, aged 18 to 49 years, made up the cohort. Blood TCR repertoires of a handful of healthy adults were deeply sequenced to estimate repertoire size and the extent of clonotype sharing between individuals. Per donor, leukapheresis produced somewhere between about 0.8 and 9.5 billion PBMCs. For each donor, CD4 naive and CD4 memory were each run on three plates, CD8 naive on two plates, and CD8 memory on one plate. To increase sequencing depth and limit assay-specific biases, TCR repertoire library preparation and sequencing were carried out by different laboratories using diverse techniques. Overall study results and their limits: Sampling was restricted to blood, and TCR repertoires in tissues likely differ from the TCR repertoires found in blood. Rarefaction of sorted-subset datasets indicated incomplete sequencing despite the large sequencing depth. Because the study included a small number of donors, the genetic and exposure-history diversity represented was limited. Sharing across several donors was observed for approximately 4.6% of naive CD4, 3% to 3.5% of naive CD8, about 2.3% of memory CD4, and around 0.4% of memory CD8 clonotypes. Higher generation probabilities were observed for clonotypes shared by all four sorted-subset donors than for non-shared clonotypes. Naive subsets generally had larger estimated clonotype richness than memory subsets. Pairwise subsampling led to the expectation that sequencing depth would affect the degree of clonotype sharing among donors.

Using the deep immunoSEQ assay, multiplex PCR amplified TCR CDR3 regions from genomic DNA. For each cell subset, the extracted genomic DNA was distributed evenly across all wells of several immunoSEQ 96-well plates, and each plate served as one replicate. For sorted subsets, each replicate PCR was loaded with roughly 200 ng genomic DNA, equivalent to about 30,000 T cell genomes. The purified libraries were quantified using a Qubit 3.0 fluorometer, sized with a Bioanalyzer 2100, and then quantified again using the KAPA Library Quantification kit. Every immunoSEQ 96-well plate was sequenced on a dedicated single-read 150-cycle Illumina NextSeq 550 flow cell. As for the authors' bioinformatics: Because the immunoSEQ output held only junctional sequences and lacked quality scores, the filtering could not match the filtering applied to full-length reads. Sequences were annotated with PyIR, a Python wrapper for IgBLAST v1.9, and V/J genes and CDR3 were assigned using IMGT germline references. Reads were filtered out if the reads had weak V/J assignments (E-value above 1e-6), no CDR3, stop codons, out-of-frame junctions, or ambiguous translated residues. V3J clonotypes were defined by identical inferred V gene, J gene, and CDR3 amino acid sequence. Percentage overlap between repertoires was calculated by dividing the number of shared unique clonotypes by the size of the smaller repertoire. RTK rarefaction, the Chao1 estimator, and Recon v2.1 estimates of unobserved clonotypes were used to assess repertoire richness. OLGA was used to compute generation probabilities for all TCRbeta clonotypes that the gDNA method yielded from four donors. Imported from immuneACCESS, the table was reduced by TCRdb to in-frame sequences with V and J called. These copies leave out some clones; in studies compared against another copy, an unresolved V gene accounts for under half, and the cause of the remainder is not known. The DNA gave D and trimming, while V, J and clone size come from that table. The table for this sample lists some 1,900,000 clones; roughly 94% of them were counted only once. Less than 1.5% of the sample lies in the top ten.

For the CD8 naive samples, CD45RO-negative cells were positively selected for CCR7, yielding a CD45RA+CCR7+ population from which TemRA cells were excluded. The donors were healthy, HIV-negative adults who had no recently reported acute infections or vaccinations. Every donor was a Caucasian adult residing in Nashville, Tennessee, USA. Blood was obtained by leukapheresis, after which PBMCs were separated by Ficoll-Histopaque density gradient centrifugation and cryopreserved in liquid nitrogen vapor phase. Analytical flow cytometry was used to check the purity and quantity of each magnetically sorted T cell population. Genomic DNA was isolated from each sorted fraction and quantified by UV absorbance on a Nanodrop 2000c. CDR1 and CDR2 are drawn from the germline V gene: MNHNS, SASEGT. There are 12 amino acids in the CDR3, from cysteine to phenylalanine inclusive. Just CDR3 DNA is preserved here, 36 bases in frame from base 1. Deletion took 2 bases off V and 4 bases off J, with a span of 6 bases between the germline ends.

This clonotype was sampled from a man younger than 30 in good health. Sequenced: naive CD8+ T cells sorted from blood. Read against the paper, the sample's cell subset or site label means: CD45RA+CCR7+. The rearrangement combines TRBV6-1 with TRBJ2-7, with the D segment identity uncertain. The CDR3 sequence is CASSEIGYEQYF. The DNA sequence is as follows: TGTGCCAGCAGTGAAATCGGGTACGAGCAGTACTTC.